This record concerns one TCR beta chain sequence. These data are taken from a study of T-cell reconstitution after alpha-beta-depleted transplantation in children. Molecular barcoding with unique molecular identifiers was used for the TCRbeta library. MiXCR was run by TCRdb on the PCR reads, yielding one entry per CDR3 protein. The data hold 200,000 to 300,000 distinct CDR3 sequences, with 20% to 30% observed a single time. CDR1 is SGHRS and CDR2 is YFSETQ in the germline V gene. The CDR3 is 12 amino acids. V shed 1 base and J shed 5 bases, with 6 bases lying between them. This chain joins TRBV5-1 and TRBJ2-5; unclear D gene. The clonotype was recovered from a female patient younger than 10 who had a stem cell transplant for congenital amegakaryocytic thrombocytopenia, so the T cells may come from the graft donor. The input for sequencing was PBMCs, mostly from graft donor cells, taken 360 days after TCRalphabeta/CD19-depleted stem cell transplant. As DNA, the CDR3 is TGCGCCAGCAGCTTGAATGGGGAGACCCAGTACTTC. Amino acids: CASSLNGETQYF.